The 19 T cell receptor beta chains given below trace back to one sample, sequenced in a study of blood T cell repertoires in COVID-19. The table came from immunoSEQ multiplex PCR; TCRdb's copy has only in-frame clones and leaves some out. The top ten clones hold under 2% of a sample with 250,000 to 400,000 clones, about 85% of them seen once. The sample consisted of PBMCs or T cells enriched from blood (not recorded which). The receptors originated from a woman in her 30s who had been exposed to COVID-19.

In DNA, the CDR3 is TGTGCCAGTAGTCGACCCCCGGGACAGAGGAGCAATCAGCCCCAGCATTTT. Its protein is CASSRPPGQRSNQPQHF. The chain is built from TRBV19 and TRBJ1-5; 7 bases fit TRBD1. Germline V CDR1 and CDR2: LNHDA, SQIVND (reference sequence). The CDR3 has 17 residues. V shed 5 bases, J shed 1 base, and the junction held 11 bases outside the gene matches.

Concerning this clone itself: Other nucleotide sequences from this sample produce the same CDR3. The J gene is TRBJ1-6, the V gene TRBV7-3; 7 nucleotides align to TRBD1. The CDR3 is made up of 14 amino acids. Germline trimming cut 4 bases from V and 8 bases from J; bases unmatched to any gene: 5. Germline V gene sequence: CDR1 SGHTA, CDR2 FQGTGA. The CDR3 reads CASSSGTEHSPLHF. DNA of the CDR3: TGTGCCAGCAGCTCCGGGACAGAGCATTCACCCCTCCACTTT. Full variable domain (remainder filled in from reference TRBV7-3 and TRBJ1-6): GAGVSQTPSNKVTEKGKYVELRCDPISGHTALYWYRQSLGQGPEFLIYFQGTGAADDSGLPNDRFFAVRPEGSVSTLKIQRTERGDSAVYLCASSSGTEHSPLHFGNGTRLTVT.

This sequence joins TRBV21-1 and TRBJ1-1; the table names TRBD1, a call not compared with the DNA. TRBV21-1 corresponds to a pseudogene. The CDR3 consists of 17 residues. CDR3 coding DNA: TGTGCCAGCAGCAAACTGGACATCTGGAAACGTTACACTGAAGCTTTCTTT. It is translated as CASSKLDIWKRYTEAFF.

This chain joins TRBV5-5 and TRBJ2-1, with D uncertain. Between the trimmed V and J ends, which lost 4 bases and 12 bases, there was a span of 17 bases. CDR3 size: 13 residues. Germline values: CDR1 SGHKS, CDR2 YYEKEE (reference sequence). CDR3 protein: CASSPSVGGGQFF. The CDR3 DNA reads TGTGCCAGCAGCCCCAGTGTAGGCGGTGGGCAGTTCTTC.

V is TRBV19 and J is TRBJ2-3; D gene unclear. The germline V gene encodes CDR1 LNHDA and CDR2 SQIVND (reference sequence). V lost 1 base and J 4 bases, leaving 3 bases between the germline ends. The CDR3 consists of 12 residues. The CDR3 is CASSIAADTQYF. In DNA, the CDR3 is TGTGCCAGTAGTATAGCAGCAGATACGCAGTATTTT.

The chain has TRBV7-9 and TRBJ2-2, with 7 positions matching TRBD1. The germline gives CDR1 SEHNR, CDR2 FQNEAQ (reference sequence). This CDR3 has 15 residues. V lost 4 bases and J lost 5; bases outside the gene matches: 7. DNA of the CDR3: TGTGCCAGCAGCTCAAGGGGGCGTGAGACCGGGGAGCTGTTTTTT. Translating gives CASSSRGRETGELFF.

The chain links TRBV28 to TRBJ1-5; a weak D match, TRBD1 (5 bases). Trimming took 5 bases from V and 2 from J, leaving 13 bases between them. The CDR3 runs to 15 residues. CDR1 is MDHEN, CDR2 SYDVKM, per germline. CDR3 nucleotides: TGTGCCAGCAGTGACCAGGGCGAAGGCAATCAGCCCCAGCATTTT. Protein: CASSDQGEGNQPQHF.

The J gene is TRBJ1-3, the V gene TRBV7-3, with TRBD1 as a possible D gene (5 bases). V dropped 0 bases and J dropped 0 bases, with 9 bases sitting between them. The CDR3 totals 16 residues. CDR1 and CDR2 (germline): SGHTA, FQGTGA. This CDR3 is CASSLTYQGSGNTIYF. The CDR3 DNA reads TGTGCCAGCAGCTTAACGTACCAGGGCTCTGGAAACACCATATATTTT.

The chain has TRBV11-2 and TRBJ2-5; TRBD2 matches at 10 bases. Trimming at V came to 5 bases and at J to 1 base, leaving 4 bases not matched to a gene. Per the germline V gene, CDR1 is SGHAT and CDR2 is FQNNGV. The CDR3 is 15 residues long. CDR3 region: CASSRSGGPQETQYF. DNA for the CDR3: TGTGCCAGCAGCCGTAGCGGGGGGCCCCAAGAGACCCAGTACTTC. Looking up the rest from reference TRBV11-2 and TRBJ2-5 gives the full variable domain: EAGVAQSPRYKIIEKRQSVAFWCNPISGHATLYWYQQILGQGPKLLIQFQNNGVVDDSQLPKDRFSAERLKGVDSTLKIQPAKLEDSAVYLCASSRSGGPQETQYFGPGTRLLVL.

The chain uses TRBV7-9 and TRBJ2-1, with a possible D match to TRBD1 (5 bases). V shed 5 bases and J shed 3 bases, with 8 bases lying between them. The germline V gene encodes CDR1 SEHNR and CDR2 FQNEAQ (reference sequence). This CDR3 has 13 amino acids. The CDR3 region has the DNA TGTGCCAGCAGCACGGACATCTACAATGAGCAGTTCTTC. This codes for CASSTDIYNEQFF.

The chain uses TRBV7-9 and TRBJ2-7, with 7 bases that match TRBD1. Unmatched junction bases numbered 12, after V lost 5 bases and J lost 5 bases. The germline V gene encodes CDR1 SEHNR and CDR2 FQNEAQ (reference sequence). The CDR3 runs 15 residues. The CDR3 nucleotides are TGTGCCAGCAGCGCCTTCGTGACAGGGTACCACGAGCAGTACTTC. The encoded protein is CASSAFVTGYHEQYF.

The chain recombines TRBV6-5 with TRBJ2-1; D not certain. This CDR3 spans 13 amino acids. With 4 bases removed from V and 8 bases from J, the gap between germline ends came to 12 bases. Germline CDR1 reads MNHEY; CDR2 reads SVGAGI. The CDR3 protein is CASSFGPLDEQFF. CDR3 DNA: TGTGCCAGCAGTTTTGGGCCTCTGGATGAGCAGTTCTTC.

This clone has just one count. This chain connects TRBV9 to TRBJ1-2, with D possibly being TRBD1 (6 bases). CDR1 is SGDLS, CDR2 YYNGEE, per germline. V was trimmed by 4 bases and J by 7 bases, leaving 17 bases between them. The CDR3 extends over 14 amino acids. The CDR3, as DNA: TGTGCCAGCAGCTCTTCCGAGGGGGAAGTTGGCTACACCTTC. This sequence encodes CASSSSEGEVGYTF.

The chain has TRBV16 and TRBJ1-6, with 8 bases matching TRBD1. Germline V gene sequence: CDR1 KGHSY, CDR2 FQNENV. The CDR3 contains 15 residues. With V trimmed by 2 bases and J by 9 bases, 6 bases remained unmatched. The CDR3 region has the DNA TGTGCCAGCAGCCAACGCGACAGGGGTGGTTCACCCCTCCACTTT. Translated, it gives CASSQRDRGGSPLHF.

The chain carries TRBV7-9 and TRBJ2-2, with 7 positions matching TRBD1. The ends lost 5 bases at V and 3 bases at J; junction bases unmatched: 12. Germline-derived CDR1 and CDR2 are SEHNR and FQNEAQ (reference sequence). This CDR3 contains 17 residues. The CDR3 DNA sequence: TGTGCCAGCAGCACGAACGAAAAGGGGGCGGACACCGGGGAGCTGTTTTTT. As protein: CASSTNEKGADTGELFF.

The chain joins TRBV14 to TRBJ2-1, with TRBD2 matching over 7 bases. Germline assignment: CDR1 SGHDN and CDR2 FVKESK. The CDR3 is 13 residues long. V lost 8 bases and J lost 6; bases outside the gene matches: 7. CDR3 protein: CASARTRGNEQFF. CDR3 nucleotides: TGTGCCAGCGCTAGGACTAGAGGCAATGAGCAGTTCTTC. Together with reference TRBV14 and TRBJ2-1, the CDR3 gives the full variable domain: EAGVTQFPSHSVIEKGQTVTLRCDPISGHDNLYWYRRVMGKEIKFLLHFVKESKQDESGMPNNRFLAERTGGTYSTLKVQPAELEDSGVYFCASARTRGNEQFFGPGTRLTVL.

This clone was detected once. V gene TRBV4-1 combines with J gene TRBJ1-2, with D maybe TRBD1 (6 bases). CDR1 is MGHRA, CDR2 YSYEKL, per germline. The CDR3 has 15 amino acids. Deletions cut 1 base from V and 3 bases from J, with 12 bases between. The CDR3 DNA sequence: TGCGCCAGCAGCCAAGCCCGGGGGGCTTACTATGGCTACACCTTC. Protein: CASSQARGAYYGYTF.

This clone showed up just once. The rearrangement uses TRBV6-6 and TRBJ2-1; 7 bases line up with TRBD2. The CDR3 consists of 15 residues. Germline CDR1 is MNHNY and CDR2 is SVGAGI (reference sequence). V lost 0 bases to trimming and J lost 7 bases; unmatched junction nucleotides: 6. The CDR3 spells CASSYSQLATNEQFF. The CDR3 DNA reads TGTGCCAGCAGTTACTCCCAACTAGCGACGAATGAGCAGTTCTTC.

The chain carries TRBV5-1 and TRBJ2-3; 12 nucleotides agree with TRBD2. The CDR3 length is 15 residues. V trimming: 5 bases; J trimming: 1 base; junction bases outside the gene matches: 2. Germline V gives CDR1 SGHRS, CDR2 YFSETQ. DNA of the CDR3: TGCGCCAGCAGGCGGACTAGCGGGGGCACAGATACGCAGTATTTT. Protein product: CASRRTSGGTDTQYF. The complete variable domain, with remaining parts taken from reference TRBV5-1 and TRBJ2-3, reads KAGVTQTPRYLIKTRGQQVTLSCSPISGHRSVSWYQQTPGQGLQFLFEYFSETQRNKGNFPGRFSGRQFSNSRSEMNVSTLELGDSALYLCASRRTSGGTDTQYFGPGTRLTVL.